Each of the 19 T cell receptor beta chains below was sequenced from the same sample in a study of long-term antiretroviral therapy in people with HIV. The assay used was immunoSEQ (version v3.0), run at survey level. Sequencing used immunoSEQ multiplex PCR; TCRdb keeps in-frame clones, though not all of them. Counted here are 29,000 or so clones, 85% to 95% occurring once; the ten biggest clones make up 2.7%. The sequences come from unsorted PBMCs, collected about 7.4 years after starting antiretroviral therapy. The receptors originated from a man in his forties or fifties with HIV.

This chain connects TRBV11-3 to TRBJ2-7, with D possibly matching TRBD1 (6 bases). Trimming cost V 0 bases and J 3 bases, with 12 bases left between them. Looked up from germline, CDR1 is SGHNT and CDR2 is YENEEA. The CDR3 runs 15 residues. The CDR3 loop reads CASSLDSDSRYEQYF. CDR3 nucleotide sequence: TGTGCCAGCAGCTTAGATTCGGACAGTCGCTACGAGCAGTACTTC.

The rearrangement links TRBV20-1 to TRBJ2-5; no definite D call. The V end lost 6 bases, the J end lost 5 bases, and 10 bases lay between the germline ends. CDR3 size: 11 residues. CDR1 and CDR2 (germline): DFQATT, SNEGSKA (reference sequence). CDR3 coding DNA: TGCAGTGCGCTTATTAGGGAGACCCAGTACTTC. Encoded protein: CSALIRETQYF.

This chain links TRBV4-3 with TRBJ2-7; no clear D gene. Trimming shortened V by 0 bases and J by 3 bases, and 12 bases separated the two germline ends. Germline CDR1 reads LGHNA; CDR2 reads YSLEER. The CDR3 contains 15 residues. The CDR3 protein is CASSQDLSGFYEQYF. The CDR3 DNA reads TGCGCCAGCAGCCAAGATCTTAGTGGGTTCTACGAGCAGTACTTC.

The J gene is TRBJ1-2, the V gene TRBV5-6, with 12 nucleotides matching TRBD1. V lost 4 bases to trimming and J lost 9 bases; unmatched junction nucleotides: 10. CDR1 and CDR2 (germline): SGHDT, YYEEEE. This CDR3 region has 15 residues. This CDR3 reads CASSQLRDRGPSYTF. CDR3 DNA sequence: TGTGCCAGCAGCCAATTACGGGACAGGGGGCCTAGCTACACCTTC.

CDR3 nucleotide sequence: TGTGCCAGTACCTACTACCGGGACAGACCCAATCAGCCCCAGCATTTT. Protein: CASTYYRDRPNQPQHF. The chain carries TRBV19 and TRBJ1-5, with 7 bases identical to TRBD1. Germline trimming cut 7 bases from V and 3 bases from J; bases unmatched to any gene: 12. Germline V gene data show CDR1 as LNHDA and CDR2 as SQIVND (reference sequence). The CDR3 is 16 amino acids.

The gene calls are TRBV28 and TRBJ1-2; no definite D call. CDR1 is MDHEN, CDR2 SYDVKM, per germline. The CDR3 has 11 residues. Between the trimmed V and J ends, which lost 5 bases and 4 bases, there was a span of 5 bases. The CDR3, as DNA: TGTGCCAGCAGTGGGATCTATGGCTACACCTTC. Amino acids: CASSGIYGYTF.

The rearrangement links TRBV15 to TRBJ1-2; 7 nucleotides match TRBD1. Germline values: CDR1 LNHNV, CDR2 YYDKDF (reference sequence). V was clipped by 0 bases and J by 8 bases; unmatched bases: 6. The CDR3 loop spans 14 amino acids. The CDR3 DNA sequence: TGTGCCACCAGCAGAGATTACAGGGGCGAGGGCTACACCTTC. Translated: CATSRDYRGEGYTF.

This chain links TRBV4-3 with TRBJ2-7, with D perhaps matching TRBD2 (5 bases). Trimming took 8 bases from V and 3 from J, leaving 14 bases between them. The CDR3 has 13 amino acids. CDR1 LGHNA and CDR2 YSLEER come from the germline V gene. The CDR3 is CASGPGLHYEQYF. Written as DNA, the CDR3 is TGCGCCAGCGGCCCTGGACTGCACTACGAGCAGTACTTC.

A single count supports this clone. J is TRBJ1-6 and V is TRBV19, with TRBD1 matching over 7 bases. The CDR3 is 13 amino acids. V lost 8 bases to trimming and J lost 8 bases; unmatched junction nucleotides: 6. Looked up from germline, CDR1 is LNHDA and CDR2 is SQIVND (reference sequence). DNA of the CDR3: TGTGCCAGTGAGGGGGCGCGGGATTCACCCCTCCACTTT. It codes for CASEGARDSPLHF.

The chain has TRBV5-6 and TRBJ2-7; D uncertain. Per the germline V gene, CDR1 is SGHDT and CDR2 is YYEEEE. The germline V and J ends were trimmed by 1 base and 1 base, with 6 bases remaining between them. The CDR3 is made up of 13 amino acids. The CDR3 DNA reads TGTGCCAGCAGCTTGAGGAATTCCTACGAGCAGTACTTC. Protein: CASSLRNSYEQYF.

J is TRBJ2-1 and V is TRBV10-2; 9 bases align to TRBD2. V was clipped by 0 bases and J by 4 bases; unmatched bases: 4. CDR3 length: 16 amino acids. Germline V gene data show CDR1 as WSHSY and CDR2 as SAAADI. The CDR3 spells CASSESVAGAYNEQFF. The CDR3 nucleotides are TGCGCCAGCAGTGAGTCAGTAGCGGGGGCGTACAATGAGCAGTTCTTC.

This clone occurred once. The V gene is TRBV5-1, the J gene TRBJ2-3; no reliable D call. The CDR3 spans 15 residues. V lost 0 bases and J 6 bases, leaving 14 bases between the germline ends. The germline gives CDR1 SGHRS, CDR2 YFSETQ. The CDR3 DNA reads TGCGCCAGCAGCTTGGTTGGCGGTTCAATGGATACGCAGTATTTT. It codes for CASSLVGGSMDTQYF. Full variable domain (remainder filled in from reference TRBV5-1 and TRBJ2-3): KAGVTQTPRYLIKTRGQQVTLSCSPISGHRSVSWYQQTPGQGLQFLFEYFSETQRNKGNFPGRFSGRQFSNSRSEMNVSTLELGDSALYLCASSLVGGSMDTQYFGPGTRLTVL.

The chain couples TRBV25-1 to TRBJ1-1; 9 bases align to TRBD1. After removal of 4 bases from V and 4 bases from J, the junction contained 7 bases not matched to a gene. CDR3 length equals 15 residues. Germline V gene data show CDR1 as MGHDK and CDR2 as SYGVNS. The CDR3 nucleotides read TGTGCCAGCAGTGGGTACAGGGGGCCTACCACTGAAGCTTTCTTT. Translated: CASSGYRGPTTEAFF. Full variable domain (remainder filled in from reference TRBV25-1 and TRBJ1-1): EADIYQTPRYLVIGTGKKITLECSQTMGHDKMYWYQQDPGMELHLIHYSYGVNSTEKGDLSSESTVSRIRTEHFPLTLESARPSHTSQYLCASSGYRGPTTEAFFGQGTRLTVV.

The V call is TRBV7-6, the J call TRBJ2-3, with D tentatively TRBD2 (5 bases). The V end lost 3 bases, the J end lost 1 base, and 5 bases lay between the germline ends. CDR1 is SGHVS, CDR2 FNYEAQ, per germline. The CDR3 has 13 residues. DNA for the CDR3: TGTGCCAGCAGCTTGGGAGGCACAGATACGCAGTATTTT. It specifies CASSLGGTDTQYF. Drawing the rest from reference TRBV7-6 and TRBJ2-3, the complete variable domain is GAGVSQSPRYKVTKRGQDVALRCDPISGHVSLYWYRQALGQGPEFLTYFNYEAQQDKSGLPNDRFSAERPEGSISTLTIQRTEQRDSAMYRCASSLGGTDTQYFGPGTRLTVL.

The chain links TRBV9 to TRBJ2-3, with TRBD1 matching 9 bases. In germline, CDR1 is SGDLS, CDR2 YYNGEE. Trimming took 4 bases from V and 1 from J; bases not matched to a gene: 4. The CDR3 runs 15 residues. The DNA of the CDR3 is TGTGCCAGCAGCACCCGGGACAGGGGCACAGATACGCAGTATTTT. Translating gives CASSTRDRGTDTQYF.

The genes are TRBV30 and TRBJ2-3; the match to TRBD2 covers 10 bases. Germline CDR1 reads GTSNPN; CDR2 reads SVGIG (reference sequence). V shed 4 bases, J shed 1 base, and the junction held 5 bases outside the gene matches. The CDR3 totals 15 residues. The CDR3 protein is CAWTPGTSGTDTQYF. Written as DNA, the CDR3 is TGTGCCTGGACTCCCGGGACTAGCGGCACAGATACGCAGTATTTT.

Here the CDR3 reads CASSERRLEMNTGELFF. The DNA of the CDR3 is TGCGCCAGCAGTGAGCGGCGACTCGAAATGAACACCGGGGAGCTGTTTTTT. The rearrangement joins TRBV10-2 to TRBJ2-2; D gene unclear. V was trimmed by 2 bases and J by 1 base, leaving 14 bases between them. Germline V lookup: CDR1 WSHSY, CDR2 SAAADI. This CDR3 spans 17 amino acids.

The V and J genes are TRBV7-9 and TRBJ1-2, with 10 bases lining up with TRBD1. The CDR3 totals 15 residues. Germline V gene sequence: CDR1 SEHNR, CDR2 FQNEAQ (reference sequence). The V and J ends lost 5 bases and 3 bases, in that order; junction bases with no gene match: 6. Written as DNA, the CDR3 is TGTGCCAGCAGCGCTTCGACAGGGGGCGACTATGGCTACACCTTC. Amino acid sequence: CASSASTGGDYGYTF.

This chain joins TRBV2 and TRBJ1-2, with D possibly being TRBD1 (6 bases). This CDR3 is 12 amino acids long. The V end was cut by 5 bases, the J end by 11 bases, with 15 bases between. The V gene's germline CDR1 is SNHLY and CDR2 FYNNEI. DNA for the CDR3: TGTGCCAGCAGTAAAACAGGGTTGGAATACACCTTC. It encodes CASSKTGLEYTF.